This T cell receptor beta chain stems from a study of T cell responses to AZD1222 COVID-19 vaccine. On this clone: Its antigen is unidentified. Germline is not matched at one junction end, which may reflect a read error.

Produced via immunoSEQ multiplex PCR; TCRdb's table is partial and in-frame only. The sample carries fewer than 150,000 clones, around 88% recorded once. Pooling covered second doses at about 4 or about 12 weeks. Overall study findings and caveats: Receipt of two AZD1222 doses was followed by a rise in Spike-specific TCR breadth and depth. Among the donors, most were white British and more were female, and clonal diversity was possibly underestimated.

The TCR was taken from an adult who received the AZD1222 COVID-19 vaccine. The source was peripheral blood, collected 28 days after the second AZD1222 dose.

DNA of the CDR3: TGTGCCAGCTCCCCACTTACCGGTATTGGCAATGAGCAGTTCTTC. It codes for CASSPLTGIGNEQFF. J is TRBJ2-1 and V is TRBV18; no reliable D call. This CDR3 is built from 15 residues. CDR1 and CDR2 from the germline V gene are KGHSH and LQKENI.